The 16 T cell receptor beta chains below come from one sample, sequenced in a study of lymphopenia after photon versus proton radiotherapy. Measured with immunoSEQ multiplex PCR; TCRdb has only the in-frame clones, and not every one. The sample lists 30,000 to 40,000 clones, nearly 85% occurring once. The material sequenced was peripheral blood, taken from a patient treated with proton-based radiotherapy. Every receptor here comes from a woman in her 70s with pancreatic cancer.

The rearrangement uses TRBV21-1 and TRBJ2-2; TRBD2, the D gene given by the table, was not confirmed from the DNA. TRBV21-1 is a listed pseudogene. The CDR3 runs to 17 residues. CDR3 in DNA: TGTGCCAGCGGATACGGACTAGCGGGAGGGCACACCGGGGAGCTGTTTTTT. Its protein is CASGYGLAGGHTGELFF.

In its sample, this clone was seen once. The rearrangement links TRBV5-4 to TRBJ2-2; D not certain. Germline-derived CDR1 and CDR2 are SGHNT and YYREEE (reference sequence). V was pared by 2 bases and J by 7 bases, with 6 bases between. The CDR3 consists of 12 residues. CDR3 sequence (DNA): TGTGCCAGCAGCTTTGGCGGCGGGGAGCTGTTTTTT. Translation gives CASSFGGGELFF.

The rearrangement links TRBV14 to TRBJ2-3; D gene ambiguous. The CDR3 is 17 residues long. The V gene's germline CDR1 is SGHDN and CDR2 FVKESK. Trimming shortened V by 2 bases and J by 0 bases, and 15 bases separated the two germline ends. As DNA, the CDR3 is TGTGCCAGCAGCCAACCTAAGCGAATGTCTAGCACAGATACGCAGTATTTT. Translation: CASSQPKRMSSTDTQYF.

CDR3 bases: TGTGCCAGTAGTATTCTCCCAGCGGGAGGGTCTGGTGAGCAGTTCTTC. It encodes CASSILPAGGSGEQFF. V usage is TRBV19 and J usage is TRBJ2-1, with 10 bases aligning to TRBD2. The CDR3 contains 16 residues. V gave up 3 bases and J gave up 9 bases; unmatched junction bases: 11. Germline V gene lookup returns CDR1 LNHDA and CDR2 SQIVND (reference sequence).

This clone showed up just a few times. The chain combines TRBV14 with TRBJ1-6, with D tentatively TRBD1 (6 bases). Germline V gives CDR1 SGHDN, CDR2 FVKESK. Trimming left V 2 bases short and J 7 bases short, with 12 bases between. The CDR3 has 15 residues. The CDR3 protein is CASSQIGQGNSPLHF. CDR3 DNA: TGTGCCAGCAGCCAAATCGGGCAGGGGAATTCACCCCTCCACTTT. The full variable domain, with the rest looked up from reference TRBV14 and TRBJ1-6, is EAGVTQFPSHSVIEKGQTVTLRCDPISGHDNLYWYRRVMGKEIKFLLHFVKESKQDESGMPNNRFLAERTGGTYSTLKVQPAELEDSGVYFCASSQIGQGNSPLHFGNGTRLTVT.

V is TRBV5-1 and J is TRBJ2-4; D may be TRBD2 (6 bases). V lost 2 bases and J 7 bases, leaving 13 bases between the germline ends. The CDR3 has 14 residues. Germline CDR1 and CDR2: SGHRS and YFSETQ. The CDR3 is CASSLYAAGNIQYF. For the CDR3, the DNA is TGCGCCAGCAGCTTATACGCTGCGGGGAACATTCAGTACTTC.

The V and J genes are TRBV5-4 and TRBJ2-2, with 15 positions matching TRBD2. V shed 3 bases, J shed 7 bases, and the junction held 4 bases outside the gene matches. The V gene's germline CDR1 is SGHNT and CDR2 YYREEE (reference sequence). CDR3 length: 16 amino acids. In DNA form, the CDR3 reads TGTGCCAGCAGCTCGGGACTAGCGGGAGGCAGCGGGGAGCTGTTTTTT. Amino acids: CASSSGLAGGSGELFF.

This sequence joins TRBV29-1 and TRBJ2-3, with a tentative D call TRBD1 (6 bases). Trimming pared 0 bases from V and 6 bases from J, leaving 16 bases between. Germline V gene lookup returns CDR1 SQVTM and CDR2 ANQGSEA. The CDR3 is made up of 15 amino acids. CDR3 region: CSVEEGQGKADTQYF. The CDR3 DNA sequence: TGCAGCGTTGAAGAAGGCCAGGGGAAGGCCGATACGCAGTATTTT.

The chain's CDR3 is CASSLRGGRDYGYTF. The CDR3 bases are TGTGCCAGCAGCTTGAGGGGGGGGCGAGACTATGGCTACACCTTC. The chain recombines TRBV11-2 with TRBJ1-2; tentative D call: TRBD1 (6 bases). The ends were cut back, 3 bases at V and 3 bases at J, with 14 bases in the middle. This CDR3 contains 15 residues. The germline gives CDR1 SGHAT, CDR2 FQNNGV.

The gene calls are TRBV23-1 and TRBJ2-3; 11 bases agree with TRBD2. TRBV23-1 is given ORF status, its function remaining uncertain. The V and J ends lost 4 bases and 5 bases, in that order; junction bases with no gene match: 8. The length of the CDR3 is 16 residues. CDR3 sequence reads: CASSPELGLAGDTQYF. CDR3 DNA: TGCGCCAGCAGTCCTGAATTAGGACTAGCGGGAGATACGCAGTATTTT.

The chain couples TRBV6-1 to TRBJ1-2; D gene unclear. The CDR3 loop spans 13 amino acids. V lost 6 bases and J 3 bases, leaving 11 bases between the germline ends. Germline V gene sequence: CDR1 MNHNS, CDR2 SASEGT. The CDR3 loop reads CASSVERHYGYTF. CDR3 nucleotide sequence: TGTGCCAGCAGCGTGGAGCGGCACTATGGCTACACCTTC.

This clone was picked up one time. The DNA for the CDR3 is TGTGCCAGCAGACCAACAGGGGCAGGCTACACCTTC. Translation: CASRPTGAGYTF. The V call is TRBV7-2, the J call TRBJ1-2, with 7 bases that match TRBD1. The CDR3 is 12 amino acids. V lost 6 bases, J lost 8 bases, and 6 bases stayed unmatched. The germline V gene encodes CDR1 SGHTA and CDR2 FQGNSA.

Note on this clone: The junction departs from the called germline gene at one end, perhaps through a read error. The rearrangement joins TRBV7-3 to TRBJ2-2; D uncertain. CDR1 and CDR2 from the germline V gene are SGHTA and FQGTGA. This CDR3 is 14 amino acids long. The CDR3 loop reads CTSSLGPGTGELFF. CDR3 sequence (DNA): TGTACCAGCAGCTTAGGGCCAGGCACCGGGGAGCTGTTTTTT. Together with reference TRBV7-3 and TRBJ2-2, the CDR3 gives the full variable domain: GAGVSQTPSNKVTEKGKYVELRCDPISGHTALYWYRQSLGQGPEFLIYFQGTGAADDSGLPNDRFFAVRPEGSVSTLKIQRTERGDSAVYLCTSSLGPGTGELFFGEGSRLTVL.

V and J are TRBV15 and TRBJ2-1; no definite D call. CDR3 size: 15 residues. Trimming left V 0 bases short and J 5 bases short, with 11 bases between. The germline V gene has CDR1 LNHNV and CDR2 YYDKDF (reference sequence). Written as DNA, the CDR3 is TGTGCCACCAGCAGAGATGGGATGTCTCACAATGAGCAGTTCTTC. As protein: CATSRDGMSHNEQFF.

The chain links TRBV7-8 to TRBJ2-1; TRBD2 aligns across 7 bases. After removal of 1 base from V and 4 bases from J, the junction contained 10 bases not matched to a gene. The germline V gene encodes CDR1 SGHVS and CDR2 FQNEAQ. The CDR3 totals 17 residues. CDR3 in DNA: TGTGCCAGCAGCTTAGGGATTGGCGGGAGTTTGTACAATGAGCAGTTCTTC. Protein product: CASSLGIGGSLYNEQFF.

V is TRBV7-9 and J is TRBJ1-5, with D unclear. V lost 5 bases to trimming and J lost 4 bases, with 15 bases between them. This CDR3 region has 15 residues. From germline, CDR1 is SEHNR and CDR2 FQNEAQ (reference sequence). The CDR3 nucleotides read TGTGCCAGCAGCCCGGACGGTACGAGGAATCAGCCCCAGCATTTT. This sequence encodes CASSPDGTRNQPQHF.